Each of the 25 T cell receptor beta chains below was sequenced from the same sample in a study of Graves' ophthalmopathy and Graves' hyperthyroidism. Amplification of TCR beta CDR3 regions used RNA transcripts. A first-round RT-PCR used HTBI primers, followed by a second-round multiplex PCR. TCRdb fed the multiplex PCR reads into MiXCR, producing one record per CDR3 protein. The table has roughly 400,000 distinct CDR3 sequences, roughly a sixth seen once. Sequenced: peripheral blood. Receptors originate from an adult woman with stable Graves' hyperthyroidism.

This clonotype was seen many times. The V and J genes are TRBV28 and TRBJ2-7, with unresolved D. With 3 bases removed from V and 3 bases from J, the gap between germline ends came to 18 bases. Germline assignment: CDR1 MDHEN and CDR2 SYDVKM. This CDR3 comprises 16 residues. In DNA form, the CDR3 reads TGTGCCAGCAGTTTGTCCGGGCCGACGGACCACTACGAGCAGTACTTC. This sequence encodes CASSLSGPTDHYEQYF.

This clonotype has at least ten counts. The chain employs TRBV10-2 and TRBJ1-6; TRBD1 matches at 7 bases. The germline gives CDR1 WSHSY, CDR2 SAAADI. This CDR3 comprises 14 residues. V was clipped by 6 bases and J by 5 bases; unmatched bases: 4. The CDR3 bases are TGCGCCAGCAGGCCGGGACAGAATAATTCACCCCTCCACTTT. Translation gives CASRPGQNNSPLHF.

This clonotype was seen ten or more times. CDR3 DNA: TGTGCCAGCAGTTTGGTCGTGAACAGGAACACCGGGGAGCTGTTTTTT. Amino acid sequence: CASSLVVNRNTGELFF. This chain joins TRBV12-3 or TRBV12-4 and TRBJ2-2; no clear D gene. The CDR3 is 16 residues long. The V end lost 3 bases, the J end lost 1 base, and 12 bases lay between the germline ends.

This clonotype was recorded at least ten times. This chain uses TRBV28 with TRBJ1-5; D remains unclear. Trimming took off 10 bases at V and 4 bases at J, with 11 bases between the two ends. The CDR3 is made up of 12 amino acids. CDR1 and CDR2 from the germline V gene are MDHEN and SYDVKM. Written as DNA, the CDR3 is TGTGCCATCGAGGGCCCAAATCAGCCCCAGCATTTT. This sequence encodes CAIEGPNQPQHF.

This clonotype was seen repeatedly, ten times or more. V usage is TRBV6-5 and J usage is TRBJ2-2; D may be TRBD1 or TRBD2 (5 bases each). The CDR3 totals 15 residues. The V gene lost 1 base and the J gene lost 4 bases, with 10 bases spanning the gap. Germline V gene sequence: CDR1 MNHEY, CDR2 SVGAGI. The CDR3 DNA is TGTGCCAGCAGTTACTTTGGGGACCCCACCGGGGAGCTGTTTTTT. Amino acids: CASSYFGDPTGELFF.

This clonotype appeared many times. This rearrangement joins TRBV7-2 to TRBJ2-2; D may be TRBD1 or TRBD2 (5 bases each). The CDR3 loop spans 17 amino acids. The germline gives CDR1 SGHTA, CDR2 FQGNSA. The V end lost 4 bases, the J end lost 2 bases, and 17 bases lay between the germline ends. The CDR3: CASSWVPGRRNTGELFF. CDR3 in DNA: TGTGCCAGCAGCTGGGTGCCGGGGCGTCGTAACACCGGGGAGCTGTTTTTT.

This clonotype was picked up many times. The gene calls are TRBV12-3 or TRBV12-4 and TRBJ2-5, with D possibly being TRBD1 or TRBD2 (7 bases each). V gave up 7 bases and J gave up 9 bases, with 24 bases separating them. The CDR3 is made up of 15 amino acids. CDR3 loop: CASTGQGGALAAQYF. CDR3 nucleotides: TGTGCCAGCACGGGGCAGGGGGGGGCTCTTGCGGCCCAGTACTTC.

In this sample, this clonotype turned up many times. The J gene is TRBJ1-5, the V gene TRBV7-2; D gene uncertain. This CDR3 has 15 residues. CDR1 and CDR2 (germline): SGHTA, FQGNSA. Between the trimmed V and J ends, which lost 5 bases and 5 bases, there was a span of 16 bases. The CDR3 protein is CASSAPPGFDQPQHF. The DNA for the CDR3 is TGTGCCAGCAGCGCACCCCCGGGCTTCGATCAGCCCCAGCATTTT.

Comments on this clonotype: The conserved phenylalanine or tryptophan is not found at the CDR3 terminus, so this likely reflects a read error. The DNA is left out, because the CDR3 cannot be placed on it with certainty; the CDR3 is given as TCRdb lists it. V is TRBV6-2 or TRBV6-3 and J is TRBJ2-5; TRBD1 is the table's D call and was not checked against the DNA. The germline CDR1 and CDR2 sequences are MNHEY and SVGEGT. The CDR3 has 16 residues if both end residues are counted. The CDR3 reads CASSTQDRGARETGDL.

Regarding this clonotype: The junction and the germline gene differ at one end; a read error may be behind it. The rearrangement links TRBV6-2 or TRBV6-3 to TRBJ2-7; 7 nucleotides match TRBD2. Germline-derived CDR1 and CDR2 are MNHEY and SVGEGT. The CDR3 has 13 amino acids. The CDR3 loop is CASSTGGSYDQYF. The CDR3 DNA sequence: TGTGCCAGCAGCACGGGGGGTTCCTACGATCAGTACTTC.

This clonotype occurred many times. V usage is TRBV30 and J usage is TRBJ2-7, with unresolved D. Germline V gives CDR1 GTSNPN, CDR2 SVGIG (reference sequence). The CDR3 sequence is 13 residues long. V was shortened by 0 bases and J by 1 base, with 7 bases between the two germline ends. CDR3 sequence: CAWSVSGSYEQYF. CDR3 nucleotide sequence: TGTGCCTGGAGTGTATCCGGGTCCTACGAGCAGTACTTC.

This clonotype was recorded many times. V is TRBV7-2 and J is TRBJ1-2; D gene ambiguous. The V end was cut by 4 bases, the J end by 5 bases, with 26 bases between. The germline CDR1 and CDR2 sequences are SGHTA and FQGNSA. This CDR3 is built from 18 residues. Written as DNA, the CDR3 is TGTGCCAGCAGCTCCACTCGCGTTGCCAGCCGGGTGGGATATGGCTACACCTTC. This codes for CASSSTRVASRVGYGYTF.

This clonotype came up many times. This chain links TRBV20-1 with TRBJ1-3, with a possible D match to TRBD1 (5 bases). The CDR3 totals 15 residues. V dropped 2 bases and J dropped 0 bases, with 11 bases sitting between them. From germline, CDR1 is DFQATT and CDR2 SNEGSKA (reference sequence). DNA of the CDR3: TGCAGTGCTAGAACCCAGACAGTCTCTGGAAACACCATATATTTT. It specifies CSARTQTVSGNTIYF.

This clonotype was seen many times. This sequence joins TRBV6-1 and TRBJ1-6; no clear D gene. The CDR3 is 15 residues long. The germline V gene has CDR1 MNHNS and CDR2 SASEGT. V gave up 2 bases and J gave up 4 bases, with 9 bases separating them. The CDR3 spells CASSESGRYNSPLHF. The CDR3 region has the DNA TGTGCCAGCAGTGAAAGCGGACGGTATAATTCACCCCTCCACTTT.

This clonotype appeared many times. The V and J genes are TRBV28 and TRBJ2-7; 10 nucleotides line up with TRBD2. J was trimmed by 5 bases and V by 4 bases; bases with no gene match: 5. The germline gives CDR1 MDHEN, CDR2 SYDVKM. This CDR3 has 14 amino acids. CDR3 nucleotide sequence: TGTGCCAGCAGTTCTAGCGGGAGTTTTAACGAGCAGTACTTC. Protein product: CASSSSGSFNEQYF.

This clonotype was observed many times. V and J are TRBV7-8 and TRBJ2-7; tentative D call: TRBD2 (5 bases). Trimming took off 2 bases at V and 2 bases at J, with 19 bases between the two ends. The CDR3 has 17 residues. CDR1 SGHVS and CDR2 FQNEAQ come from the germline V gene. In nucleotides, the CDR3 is TGTGCCAGCAGCTTACCCCGGGAAGATCAACATACCTACGAGCAGTACTTC. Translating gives CASSLPREDQHTYEQYF.

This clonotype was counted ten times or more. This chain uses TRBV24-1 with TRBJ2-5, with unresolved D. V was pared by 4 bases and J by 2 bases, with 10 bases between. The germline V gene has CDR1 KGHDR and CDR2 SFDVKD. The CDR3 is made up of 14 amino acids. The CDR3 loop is CATSDSTVQETQYF. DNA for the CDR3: TGTGCCACCAGTGACTCGACTGTACAAGAGACCCAGTACTTC.

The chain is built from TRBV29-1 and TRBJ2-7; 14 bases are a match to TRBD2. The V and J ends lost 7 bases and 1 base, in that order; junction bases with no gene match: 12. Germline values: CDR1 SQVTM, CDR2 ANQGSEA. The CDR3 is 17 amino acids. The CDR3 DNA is TGCAGCGGGATCAGGGGACTAGCGGGAGTTCAGTCCTACGAGCAGTACTTC. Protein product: CSGIRGLAGVQSYEQYF.

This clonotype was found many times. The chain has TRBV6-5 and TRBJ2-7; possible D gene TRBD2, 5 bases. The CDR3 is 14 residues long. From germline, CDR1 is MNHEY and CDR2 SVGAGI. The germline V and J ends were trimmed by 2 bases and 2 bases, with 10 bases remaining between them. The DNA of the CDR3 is TGTGCCAGCAGTTACAGCGGCGATGCCTACGAGCAGTACTTC. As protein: CASSYSGDAYEQYF.

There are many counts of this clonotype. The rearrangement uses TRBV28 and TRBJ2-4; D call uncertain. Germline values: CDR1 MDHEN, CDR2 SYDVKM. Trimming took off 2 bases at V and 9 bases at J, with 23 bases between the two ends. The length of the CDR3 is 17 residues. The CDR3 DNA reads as TGTGCCAGCAGTTTACCCCCTCGAAAGTCAAAGGATAGCATTCAGTACTTC. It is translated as CASSLPPRKSKDSIQYF.

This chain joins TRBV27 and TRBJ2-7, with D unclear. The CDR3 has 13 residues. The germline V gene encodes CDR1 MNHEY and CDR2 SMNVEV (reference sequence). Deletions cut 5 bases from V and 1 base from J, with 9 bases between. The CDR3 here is CASSRVQSYEQYF. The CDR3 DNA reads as TGTGCCAGCAGTCGCGTCCAGTCCTACGAGCAGTACTTC.

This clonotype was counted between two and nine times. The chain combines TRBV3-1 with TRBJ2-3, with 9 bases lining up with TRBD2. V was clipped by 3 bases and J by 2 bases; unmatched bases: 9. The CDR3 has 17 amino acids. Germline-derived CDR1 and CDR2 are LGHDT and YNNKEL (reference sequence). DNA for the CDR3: TGTGCCAGCAGCCATCGAGGACTAGCGACAGCCACAGATACGCAGTATTTT. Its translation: CASSHRGLATATDTQYF.

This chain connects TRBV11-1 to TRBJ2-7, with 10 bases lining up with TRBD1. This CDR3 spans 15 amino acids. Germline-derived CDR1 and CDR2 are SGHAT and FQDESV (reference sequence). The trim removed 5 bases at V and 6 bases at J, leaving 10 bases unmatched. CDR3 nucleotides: TGTGCCAGCAGCCCCAGGGACAGGGGAAGTGGCGAGCAGTACTTC. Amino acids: CASSPRDRGSGEQYF.

This chain's CDR3 is CASSYRDHHEKLFF. The CDR3 DNA sequence: TGTGCCAGCTCATACCGGGACCACCATGAAAAACTGTTTTTT. V gene TRBV18 combines with J gene TRBJ1-4, with D possibly being TRBD1 (5 bases). The CDR3 has 14 residues. V dropped 5 bases and J dropped 6 bases, with 13 bases sitting between them. Germline V gives CDR1 KGHSH, CDR2 LQKENI.

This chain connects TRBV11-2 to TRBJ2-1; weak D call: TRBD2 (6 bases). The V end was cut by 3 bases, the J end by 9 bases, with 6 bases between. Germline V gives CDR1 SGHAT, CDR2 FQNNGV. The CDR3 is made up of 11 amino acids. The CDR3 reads CASSLGGEQFF. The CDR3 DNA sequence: TGTGCCAGCAGCTTGGGGGGTGAGCAGTTCTTC.